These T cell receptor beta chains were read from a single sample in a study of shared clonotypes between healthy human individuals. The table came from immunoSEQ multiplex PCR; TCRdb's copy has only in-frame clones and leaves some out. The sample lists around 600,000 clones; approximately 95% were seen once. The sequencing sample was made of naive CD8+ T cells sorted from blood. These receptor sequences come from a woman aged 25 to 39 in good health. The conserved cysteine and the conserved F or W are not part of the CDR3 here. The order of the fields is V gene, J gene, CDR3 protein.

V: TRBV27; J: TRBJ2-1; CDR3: ASSLSWGNNEQF
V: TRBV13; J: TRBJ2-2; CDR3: ASVLAGLSTGELF
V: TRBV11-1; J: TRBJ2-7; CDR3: ASSSSGYEQY
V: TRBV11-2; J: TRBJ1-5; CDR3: ASSLAGQSNQPQH
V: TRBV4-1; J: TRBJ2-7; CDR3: ASSQEGRERWYEQY
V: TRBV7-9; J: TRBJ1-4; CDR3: ASSLGRTGLRNEKLF
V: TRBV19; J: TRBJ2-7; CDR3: ASRGPGGDRYEQY
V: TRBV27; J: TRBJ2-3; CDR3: ASRQGGTDTQY
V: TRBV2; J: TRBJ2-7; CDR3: ASSELEGLGDWTYEQY
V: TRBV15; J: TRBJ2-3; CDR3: ATSSRDRETDTQY
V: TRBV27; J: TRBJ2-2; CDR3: ASSSGLGNTGELF
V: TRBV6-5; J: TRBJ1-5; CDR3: ASSTRGSGQPQH
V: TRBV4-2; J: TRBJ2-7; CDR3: ASSQELTGPYEQY
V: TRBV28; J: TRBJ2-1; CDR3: ASSFQRLAGRSYNEQF
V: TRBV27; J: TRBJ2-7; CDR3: ASSFGDRVTYEQY
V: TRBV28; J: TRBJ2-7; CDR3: ASGRLGGASEQY
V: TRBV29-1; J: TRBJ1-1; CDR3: SVATTWNTEAF
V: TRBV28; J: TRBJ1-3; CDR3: ASSLGRTGPGNTIY
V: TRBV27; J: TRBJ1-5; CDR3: ASSSVGLQPQH
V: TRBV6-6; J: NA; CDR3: ASRPGTPYEQY
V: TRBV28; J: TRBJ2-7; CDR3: ASSSRPGLNVYEQY
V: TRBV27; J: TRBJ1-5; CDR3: ASSPRRQGRNQPQH
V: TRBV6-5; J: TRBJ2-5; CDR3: ASSHISYQETQY
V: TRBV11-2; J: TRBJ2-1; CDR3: ASSLVAGLSYNEQF
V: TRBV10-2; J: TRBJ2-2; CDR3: ASVAGKNTGELF
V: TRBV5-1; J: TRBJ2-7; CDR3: ASSSKLAGGLNEQY
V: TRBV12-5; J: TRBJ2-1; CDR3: ASGPRWNEQF
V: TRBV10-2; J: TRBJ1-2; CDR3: ASSERRDYGYT
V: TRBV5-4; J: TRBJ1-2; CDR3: ASSIPQETFYGYT
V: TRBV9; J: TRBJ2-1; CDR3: ASSVGTSSYNEQF
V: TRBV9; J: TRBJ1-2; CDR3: ASSVGNRGFKGYT
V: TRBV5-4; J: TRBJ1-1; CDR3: ASSSTTNKAEAF
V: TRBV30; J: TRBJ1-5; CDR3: AWSYRADSNQPQH
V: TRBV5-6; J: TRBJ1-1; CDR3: ASSSRTRTEAF
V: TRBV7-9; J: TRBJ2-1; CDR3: ASSPNGNEQF
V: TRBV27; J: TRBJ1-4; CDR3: ASSLSLAVNEKLF
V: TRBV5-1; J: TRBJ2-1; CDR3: ASNSAGLANEQF
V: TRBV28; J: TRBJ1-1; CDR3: ASSLGQNTEAF
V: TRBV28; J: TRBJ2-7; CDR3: ASAQTQGRAEQY
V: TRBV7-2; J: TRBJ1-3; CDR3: ASSSGLRAGNTIY
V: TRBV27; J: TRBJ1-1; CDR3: ASSLRTGGGTEAF
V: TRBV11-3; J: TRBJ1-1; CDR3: ASSFGGNEAF
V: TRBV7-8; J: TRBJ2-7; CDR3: ASSLRFPITGTRSYEQY
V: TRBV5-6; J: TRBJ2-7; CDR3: ASSFGTVYEQY
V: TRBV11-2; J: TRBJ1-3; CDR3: ASSLKISGNTIY
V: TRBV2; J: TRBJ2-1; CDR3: ASSDYAPEQF
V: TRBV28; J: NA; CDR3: ASSLSTGGGYEQY
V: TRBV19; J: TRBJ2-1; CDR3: ASSIRLGDWDEQF
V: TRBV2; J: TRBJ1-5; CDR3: ASTGINQPQH
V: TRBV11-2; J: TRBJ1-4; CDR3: ASSTTEKLF
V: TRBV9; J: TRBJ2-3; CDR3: ASSLEGFSTDTQY
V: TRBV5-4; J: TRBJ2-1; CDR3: ASSLVDNEQF
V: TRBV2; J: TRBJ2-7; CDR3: ASSEAVGYEQY
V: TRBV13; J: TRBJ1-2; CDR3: ASSFWSGGEGYGYT
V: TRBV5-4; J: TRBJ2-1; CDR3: ASSTVYEQF
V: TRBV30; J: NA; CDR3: AWSFSNRNEQY
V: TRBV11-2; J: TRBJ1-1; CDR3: ASSLAGGVGEAF
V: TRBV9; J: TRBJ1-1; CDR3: ASSVDEEEAF
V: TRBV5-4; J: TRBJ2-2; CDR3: ASSFLGGTGELF
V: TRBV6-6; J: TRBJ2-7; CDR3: ASSPVAGGEQY